These T cell receptor beta chains were read from a single sample in a study of T cells after yellow fever vaccination. Via MiXCR, TCRdb re-called the 5' RACE reads, giving one row per CDR3 protein. The sample carries approximately 31,000 distinct CDR3 sequences, 10% recorded once. This specimen was PBMCs, either bulk or a sorted T-cell subset (CD4+, CD8+, memory, or dextramer-sorted; not recorded which), taken roughly 15 days after the first yellow fever vaccination. These receptors originate from a man aged 18 to 35 who received the YFV17D yellow fever vaccine. CDR3s include the opening cysteine and the closing phenylalanine or tryptophan. Fields, in order: V gene, D gene, J gene, clone size, CDR3 DNA, CDR3 protein. D genes are given only for firm matches. Expanded clones get a size class; other rows say once, few or many, or leave the size out.

v_gene: TRBV7-8; d_gene: -; j_gene: TRBJ1-6; abundance: many; CDR3nt: TGTGCCAGCAGCTTGCAGGACTATGGTTCACCCCTCCACTTT; CDR3aa: CASSLQDYGSPLHF
v_gene: TRBV10-3; d_gene: TRBD1; j_gene: TRBJ2-3; abundance: many; CDR3nt: TGTGCCATCAGTGCGGACAGGGGGCCCACAGATACGCAGTATTTT; CDR3aa: CAISADRGPTDTQYF
v_gene: TRBV7-2; d_gene: -; j_gene: TRBJ1-2; abundance: -; CDR3nt: TGTGCCAGCAGCTTAGGGTCGGGGGGGAGCGGCTACACCTTC; CDR3aa: CASSLGSGGSGYTF
v_gene: TRBV11-2; d_gene: TRBD1; j_gene: TRBJ2-5; abundance: many; CDR3nt: TGTGCCAGCAGCCCGGGACAGGGGGCTTGGGAGACCCAGTACTTC; CDR3aa: CASSPGQGAWETQYF
v_gene: TRBV20-1; d_gene: -; j_gene: TRBJ2-1; abundance: many; CDR3nt: TGCAGTGCTAACCACCTCCCACATCTAACCTACAATGAGCAGTTCTTC; CDR3aa: CSANHLPHLTYNEQFF
v_gene: TRBV13; d_gene: -; j_gene: TRBJ1-6; abundance: many; CDR3nt: TGTGCCAGCAGCCCTGCCGGGACGGTTAATTCACCCCTCCACTTT; CDR3aa: CASSPAGTVNSPLHF
v_gene: TRBV4-2; d_gene: -; j_gene: TRBJ2-5; abundance: many; CDR3nt: TGTGCCAGCAGCCAAGAGGAGACACCCTGGTCGACCCAGTACTTC; CDR3aa: CASSQEETPWSTQYF
v_gene: TRBV30; d_gene: TRBD1; j_gene: TRBJ1-2; abundance: many; CDR3nt: TGTGCCTGGAGTTCTACAGGGGACGGCTACACCTTC; CDR3aa: CAWSSTGDGYTF
v_gene: TRBV9; d_gene: -; j_gene: TRBJ1-3; abundance: many; CDR3nt: TGTGCCAGCAGCGTACAATACTCTGGAAACACCATATATTTT; CDR3aa: CASSVQYSGNTIYF
v_gene: TRBV29-1; d_gene: -; j_gene: TRBJ1-4; abundance: many; CDR3nt: TGCAGCATGCGACGGACTAATAATGAAAAACTGTTTTTT; CDR3aa: CSMRRTNNEKLFF
v_gene: TRBV4-1; d_gene: -; j_gene: TRBJ1-4; abundance: many; CDR3nt: TGCGCCAGCAGCCAGGCGCAAGGGGCTAATGAAAAACTGTTTTTT; CDR3aa: CASSQAQGANEKLFF
v_gene: TRBV20-1; d_gene: TRBD1; j_gene: TRBJ1-5; abundance: many; CDR3nt: TGCAGTGCTCCGGACAGGGCGGGGCCCCAGCATTTT; CDR3aa: CSAPDRAGPQHF
v_gene: TRBV11-2; d_gene: -; j_gene: TRBJ1-2; abundance: -; CDR3nt: TGTGCCAGCAGCTCTATCACAGGGCGCGGGGGGGACTATGGCTACACCTTC; CDR3aa: CASSSITGRGGDYGYTF
v_gene: TRBV5-1; d_gene: -; j_gene: TRBJ1-1; abundance: many; CDR3nt: TGCGCCAGCAGCCTAGACTTACGGGACACTGAAGCTTTCTTT; CDR3aa: CASSLDLRDTEAFF
v_gene: TRBV2; d_gene: -; j_gene: TRBJ1-1; abundance: medium-sized; CDR3nt: TGTGCCAGCAGCAAACAGGGCGAGAACACTGAAGCTTTCTTT; CDR3aa: CASSKQGENTEAFF
v_gene: TRBV7-6; d_gene: -; j_gene: TRBJ1-1; abundance: many; CDR3nt: TGTGCCAGCAGCCTGGCGGGTGGGTCTGAAGCTTTCTTT; CDR3aa: CASSLAGGSEAFF
v_gene: TRBV2; d_gene: TRBD1; j_gene: TRBJ1-6; abundance: many; CDR3nt: TGTGCCAGCAATCAGGACAGGGCCGGTAATTCACCCCTCCACTTT; CDR3aa: CASNQDRAGNSPLHF
v_gene: TRBV4-1; d_gene: -; j_gene: TRBJ2-7; abundance: many; CDR3nt: TGCGCCAGCAGCCAAGCTGGGGATACCTACGAGCAGTACTTC; CDR3aa: CASSQAGDTYEQYF
v_gene: TRBV5-1; d_gene: TRBD1; j_gene: TRBJ2-3; abundance: many; CDR3nt: TGCGCCAGCAGCCACTCAAGGACAGGGATCACAGATACGCAGTATTTT; CDR3aa: CASSHSRTGITDTQYF
v_gene: TRBV20-1; d_gene: TRBD1; j_gene: TRBJ2-1; abundance: many; CDR3nt: TGCAGTGCTCACGGCCCCGGGACAGGGACTGGCAATGAGCAGTTCTTC; CDR3aa: CSAHGPGTGTGNEQFF
v_gene: TRBV25-1; d_gene: -; j_gene: TRBJ2-2; abundance: many; CDR3nt: TGTGCCAGCAATTCCGACACCGGGGAGCTGTTTTTT; CDR3aa: CASNSDTGELFF
v_gene: TRBV4-3; d_gene: -; j_gene: TRBJ2-5; abundance: many; CDR3nt: TGCGCCAGCAGCCAAGATGGCACCGGCTCCCAAGAGACCCAGTACTTC; CDR3aa: CASSQDGTGSQETQYF
v_gene: TRBV12-3/TRBV12-4; d_gene: -; j_gene: TRBJ2-1; abundance: many; CDR3nt: TGTGCCAGCAGTTTTGGTGGGTCCGGCAAGGGTTTTAATGAGCAGTTCTTC; CDR3aa: CASSFGGSGKGFNEQFF
v_gene: TRBV7-6; d_gene: -; j_gene: TRBJ2-1; abundance: many; CDR3nt: TGTGCCAGCAGCTTAGAGGGGGGGGTTAGCCCGAATATCTTC; CDR3aa: CASSLEGGVSPNIF
v_gene: TRBV5-1; d_gene: -; j_gene: TRBJ2-2; abundance: many; CDR3nt: TGCGCCAGCAGCTTGCATACAGGGCCCACCGGGGAGCTGTTTTTT; CDR3aa: CASSLHTGPTGELFF
v_gene: TRBV5-5; d_gene: -; j_gene: TRBJ2-6; abundance: -; CDR3nt: TGTGCCAGCAGCCCTAGGCAGCCCAGCTCTGGGGCCAACGTCCTGACTTTC; CDR3aa: CASSPRQPSSGANVLTF
v_gene: TRBV3-1; d_gene: -; j_gene: TRBJ1-6; abundance: -; CDR3nt: TGTGCCTGCTGCCAAGATCGAGAGGAGATCTCCTATAATTCACCCCTCCACTTT; CDR3aa: CACCQDREEISYNSPLHF
v_gene: TRBV7-2; d_gene: TRBD1; j_gene: TRBJ1-2; abundance: -; CDR3nt: TGTGCCAGCAGACCATCGACAGGGGGCGCAGGCTATGGCTACACCTTC; CDR3aa: CASRPSTGGAGYGYTF
v_gene: TRBV27; d_gene: -; j_gene: TRBJ1-5; abundance: many; CDR3nt: TGTGCCAGCAGTCCGACCGGCGGGCGGCCCCAGCATTTT; CDR3aa: CASSPTGGRPQHF
v_gene: TRBV7-2; d_gene: TRBD2; j_gene: TRBJ2-7; abundance: many; CDR3nt: TGTGCCAGCAGCTTAAGAGCGGGGGGGCCGCGGCAGTACTTC; CDR3aa: CASSLRAGGPRQYF
v_gene: TRBV28; d_gene: -; j_gene: TRBJ1-2; abundance: few; CDR3nt: TGTGCCAGCAGGGGGGGGCACCTTCTAATAGGCTACACCTTC; CDR3aa: CASRGGHLLIGYTF
v_gene: TRBV29-1; d_gene: -; j_gene: TRBJ2-6; abundance: medium-sized; CDR3nt: TGCAGCGTTGCTTTAGGAATGAAGGTCTCTGGGGCCAACGTCCTGACTTTC; CDR3aa: CSVALGMKVSGANVLTF
v_gene: TRBV24-1; d_gene: -; j_gene: TRBJ2-3; abundance: many; CDR3nt: TGTGCCACCAGTGATTTCAGGCGGGGAGCGGGCACAGATACGCAGTATTTT; CDR3aa: CATSDFRRGAGTDTQYF
v_gene: TRBV11-2; d_gene: -; j_gene: TRBJ1-2; abundance: many; CDR3nt: TGTGCCAGCAGCATCCCCGGGGCCCCCTATGGCTACACCTTC; CDR3aa: CASSIPGAPYGYTF
v_gene: TRBV10-3; d_gene: -; j_gene: TRBJ2-7; abundance: many; CDR3nt: TGTGCCATCAGTGTCAGCCCCAACTACGAGCAGTACTTC; CDR3aa: CAISVSPNYEQYF